Shown below are 15 T cell receptor beta chains from a single sample sequenced in a study of cytomegalovirus exposure and HLA in healthy donors. PCR was performed using 60 Vbeta and 13 Jbeta primers. Assay: immunoSEQ multiplex PCR; the TCRdb copy retains only in-frame clones and omits some. Of about 130,000 clones in the sample, about 80% were seen once. The source material was PBMCs. These receptors came from a young man in good health and CMV-seronegative.

V is TRBV19 and J is TRBJ2-5; 8 bases align to TRBD2. The CDR3 spans 13 residues. After removal of 4 bases from V and 4 bases from J, the junction contained 2 bases not matched to a gene. CDR1 is LNHDA, CDR2 SQIVND, per germline (reference sequence). The CDR3, as DNA: TGTGCCAGTAGTACGGGACTAGGAGAGACCCAGTACTTC. Translating it yields CASSTGLGETQYF.

The count of this clone is one. V gene TRBV28 combines with J gene TRBJ2-1, with 10 nucleotides matching TRBD2. Germline V gene sequence: CDR1 MDHEN, CDR2 SYDVKM. The J segment lost 9 bases and the V segment lost 3 bases, leaving 8 bases of the junction unmatched. CDR3 length: 15 residues. The DNA for the CDR3 is TGTGCCAGCAGTTTGCGGCTAGCGGGAGTGAGTGAGCAGTTCTTC. It encodes CASSLRLAGVSEQFF.

This clone was found a few times. The chain employs TRBV6-6 and TRBJ2-7, with 9 bases identical to TRBD2. J lost 5 bases, V lost 1 base, and 3 bases had no gene match. The CDR3 is 14 amino acids. Germline V gives CDR1 MNHNY, CDR2 SVGAGI (reference sequence). In DNA, the CDR3 is TGTGCCAGCAGTTACTTAGCGGGAGAAGACGAGCAGTACTTC. Its protein is CASSYLAGEDEQYF.

V usage is TRBV30 and J usage is TRBJ2-1; TRBD2 agrees at 11 bases. Per the germline V gene, CDR1 is GTSNPN and CDR2 is SVGIG (reference sequence). This CDR3 region has 13 residues. J gave up 10 bases and V 3 bases, and 5 bases lay outside the gene matches. CDR3 DNA sequence: TGTGCCTGGAGGGGACTAGCGGTAGGCGAGCAGTTCTTC. Protein sequence: CAWRGLAVGEQFF.

This chain uses TRBV11-2 with TRBJ1-4; D not resolved. CDR1 is SGHAT and CDR2 is FQNNGV in the germline V gene. The CDR3 consists of 15 residues. V shed 2 bases and J shed 4 bases, with 11 bases lying between them. The chain's CDR3 is CASSLRGSGNEKLFF. For the CDR3, the DNA is TGTGCCAGCAGCTTACGGGGTAGTGGTAATGAAAAACTGTTTTTT.

The CDR3, as DNA: TGTGCCAGCAGTGTAGCGGGAGCTGAGCAGTTCTTC. This codes for CASSVAGAEQFF. The chain employs TRBV6-6 and TRBJ2-1, with TRBD2 matching over 9 bases. Germline V gene sequence: CDR1 MNHNY, CDR2 SVGAGI (reference sequence). The CDR3 is 12 amino acids. The V gene end was trimmed by 5 bases and the J gene end by 9 bases; junction bases not matched to a gene: 2.

This chain uses TRBV5-6 with TRBJ2-5; D might be TRBD2 (6 bases). This CDR3 region has 14 residues. Germline V CDR1 and CDR2: SGHDT, YYEEEE. Trimming took 2 bases from V and 4 from J, leaving 12 bases between them. The CDR3 sequence: CASSFGGTRETQYF. CDR3 coding DNA: TGTGCCAGCAGCTTCGGGGGTACGAGAGAGACCCAGTACTTC.

This chain links TRBV7-9 with TRBJ2-1, with 13 positions matching TRBD2. V gave up 0 bases and J gave up 7 bases; unmatched junction bases: 6. The CDR3 extends over 17 amino acids. Germline lookup yields CDR1 SEHNR and CDR2 FQNEAQ (reference sequence). CDR3 amino acids: CASSLAGLAGARNEQFF. The CDR3 DNA reads TGTGCCAGCAGCTTAGCTGGACTAGCGGGAGCCCGGAATGAGCAGTTCTTC.

The CDR3 sequence: CASSRGTGGTGEQYF. CDR3 bases: TGTGCCAGCAGCCGGGGGACAGGGGGGACGGGTGAGCAGTACTTC. The gene calls are TRBV27 and TRBJ2-7; TRBD1 agrees at 11 bases. This CDR3 has 15 residues. Germline CDR1 and CDR2: MNHEY and SMNVEV (reference sequence). The trim removed 6 bases at V and 7 bases at J, leaving 11 bases unmatched.

This sequence joins TRBV4-2 and TRBJ2-5; TRBD2 agrees at 9 bases. The tail of the sequence fits TRBJ2-7 better, so the J call may be wrong. The CDR3 spans 15 residues. The germline V gene encodes CDR1 LGHNA and CDR2 YNFKEQ. The CDR3 DNA reads as TGTGCCAGCAGCGGGCGGGAGGGGATGCGGGACGAGCAGTACTTC. Translated: CASSGREGMRDEQYF.

The gene calls are TRBV5-1 and TRBJ1-2; 7 bases line up with TRBD1. CDR1 is SGHRS and CDR2 is YFSETQ in the germline V gene. This CDR3 comprises 18 residues. V shed 1 base and J 5 bases; nucleotides not matched to a gene: 17. CDR3 in DNA: TGCGCCAGCAGCTTGAGGAGTCGGACAGGATTCCGTTATTATGGCTACACCTTC. It encodes CASSLRSRTGFRYYGYTF.

J is TRBJ2-2 and V is TRBV5-4; possible D gene TRBD1, 5 bases. The CDR3 is 15 amino acids. The germline V and J ends were trimmed by 0 bases and 3 bases, with 9 bases remaining between them. Germline V lookup: CDR1 SGHNT, CDR2 YYREEE (reference sequence). CDR3 DNA sequence: TGTGCCAGCAGCTTGGTGCAGGGTGACACCGGGGAGCTGTTTTTT. Translation: CASSLVQGDTGELFF.

The rearrangement joins TRBV29-1 to TRBJ1-4; perhaps TRBD1 as D (6 bases). Germline V CDR1 and CDR2: SQVTM, ANQGSEA. The CDR3 consists of 13 residues. Trimming removed 8 bases from V and 4 bases from J, with 14 bases in between. The CDR3 sequence: CSFRTAFNEKLFF. The CDR3 DNA reads TGCAGCTTCAGGACAGCCTTTAATGAAAAACTGTTTTTT.

This clone was picked up a small number of times. The rearrangement joins TRBV10-3 to TRBJ1-2; 8 bases fit TRBD1. The CDR3 is 15 amino acids. V lost 0 bases to trimming and J lost 7 bases; unmatched junction nucleotides: 7. Germline V gene lookup returns CDR1 ENHRY and CDR2 SYGVKD. The CDR3 spells CAISESARGPGGYTF. CDR3 DNA: TGTGCCATCAGTGAGTCAGCCAGGGGGCCGGGTGGCTACACCTTC.

In its sample, this clone was seen a few times. The chain carries TRBV5-1 and TRBJ1-4, with a weak D call TRBD1 (6 bases). CDR1 SGHRS and CDR2 YFSETQ come from the germline V gene. The V gene lost 0 bases and the J gene lost 8 bases, with 11 bases spanning the gap. The CDR3 extends over 14 amino acids. The CDR3 sequence is CASSLGTEGEKLFF. The CDR3 DNA reads TGCGCCAGCAGCTTGGGGACAGAGGGGGAAAAACTGTTTTTT.